A single TCR beta chain is shown here with its context. What it recognizes is unknown. This sample is drawn from a study of cytomegalovirus exposure and HLA in healthy donors. General study findings and limits: On later analysis, the bulk of CMV-associated TCR beta chains appeared to be HLA-restricted. Researchers reported in a later analysis that common viral pathogens appeared linked to several top clusters. Roughly 170 TCR beta chains were listed as cytomegalovirus-associated. Equally common other TCR beta chains were less clonally expanded than HLA-associated ones, a later analysis found.

The PCR made use of 60 Vbeta and 13 Jbeta primers. Assay: immunoSEQ multiplex PCR; the TCRdb copy retains only in-frame clones and omits some. The sample records about 130,000 clones, around three quarters being singletons. The sequenced material came from PBMCs. The receptor was isolated from a man aged 18 to 30 in good health and CMV-seronegative.

CDR3 residues: CASSLSSGAGYGYTF. The CDR3 DNA reads as TGTGCCAGCAGCTTATCGTCAGGGGCTGGATATGGCTACACCTTC. The chain is built from TRBV7-8 and TRBJ1-2, with D possibly matching TRBD1 (6 bases). The germline V and J ends were trimmed by 2 bases and 5 bases, with 15 bases remaining between them. Germline assignment: CDR1 SGHVS and CDR2 FQNEAQ. There are 15 residues in the CDR3.